This TCR beta chain appears in the sequencing data of a study of cytomegalovirus exposure and HLA in healthy donors. Whole-study findings and limits: The study put some 160 TCR beta chains on its list as cytomegalovirus-associated.

With regard to this clone: Its specificity is unknown.

The PCR had 60 Vbeta and 13 Jbeta primers. TCRdb's table, derived via immunoSEQ multiplex PCR, lists solely in-frame clones and lacks some. Among about 130,000 clones listed, approximately 75% were seen once. This CDR3 has 15 residues. Germline CDR1 reads SGHTA; CDR2 reads FQGTGA. The V end lost 0 bases, the J end lost 5 bases, and 13 bases lay between the germline ends. The rearrangement links TRBV7-3 to TRBJ1-1; no clear D gene. The source is a man in his forties or fifties in good health and CMV-seropositive. Specimen: PBMCs. CDR3 coding DNA: TGTGCCAGCAGCTTAACGTTTCCGGAGGGTACTGAAGCTTTCTTT. Its translation is CASSLTFPEGTEAFF.